Listed below are T cell receptor beta chains from one sample, sequenced in a study of T cell responses to AZD1222 COVID-19 vaccine. The assay was immunoSEQ multiplex PCR, and TCRdb's table has in-frame clones only and misses some. The sample lists roughly 100,000 clones; around nine tenths were seen once. The sample in question was peripheral blood, obtained on day 0 of AZD1222 vaccination. Receptor source: an adult in good health. Each CDR3 is given with its conserved first and last residue. Each record gives: D gene, J gene, V gene, clone size, CDR3 protein, CDR3 DNA. D genes are given only for firm matches. Expanded clones are given a class, and other clones once, few, many or no size at all.

TRBD1	TRBJ1-4	TRBV5-1	NA	CASSLQGMSEKLFF	TGCGCCAGCAGCTTACAGGGGATGAGTGAAAAACTGTTTTTT
TRBD2	TRBJ2-5	TRBV7-3	NA	CASSPLGGGLGETQYF	TGTGCCAGCAGCCCCCTTGGCGGCGGACTAGGGGAGACCCAGTACTTC
NA	TRBJ2-7	TRBV30	few	CAWSVGGIRTEYF	TGTGCCTGGAGCGTGGGGGGAATTAGAACAGAGTACTTC
TRBD2	TRBJ2-1	TRBV6-5	once	CASNLLAGGLNEQFF	TGTGCCAGCAATCTGCTAGCGGGAGGGTTAAATGAGCAGTTCTTC
TRBD1	TRBJ1-4	TRBV28	NA	CASTNFGDRFEKLFF	TGTGCCAGCACAAACTTCGGGGACAGGTTTGAAAAACTGTTTTTT
TRBD2	TRBJ2-2	TRBV27	NA	CASSLQVRGLLNTGELFF	TGTGCCAGCAGTTTACAGGTCCGGGGACTACTTAACACCGGGGAGCTGTTTTTT
TRBD1	TRBJ2-1	TRBV7-8	NA	CASSIDRGNEQFF	TGTGCCAGCAGCATCGACAGGGGCAATGAGCAGTTCTTC
TRBD2	TRBJ2-3	TRBV11-2	NA	CASSQWTSGFTSTDTQYF	TGTGCCAGCAGCCAGTGGACTAGCGGATTCACTAGCACAGATACGCAGTATTTT
NA	TRBJ1-1	TRBV4-1	NA	CASSQGVGLNTEAFF	TGCGCCAGCAGCCAAGGGGTCGGATTGAACACTGAAGCTTTCTTT
NA	TRBJ2-5	TRBV19	NA	CASKNRRQETQYF	TGTGCCAGTAAGAACCGACGGCAAGAGACCCAGTACTTC
NA	TRBJ2-2	TRBV27	NA	CASSLGGEGTGELFF	TGTGCCAGCAGTTTAGGGGGAGAGGGCACCGGGGAGCTGTTTTTT
TRBD1	TRBJ1-5	TRBV4-1	NA	CASSQIQGANQPQHF	TGCGCCAGCAGCCAAATCCAGGGGGCTAATCAGCCCCAGCATTTT
TRBD2	TRBJ2-1	TRBV30	NA	CAWSVPGLAGRGVKGGEQFF	TGTGCCTGGAGTGTACCGGGACTAGCGGGAAGAGGGGTTAAGGGAGGTGAGCAGTTCTTC
TRBD2	TRBJ2-1	TRBV13	NA	CASSSGLAGGNEQFF	TGTGCCAGCAGCTCGGGACTAGCGGGAGGTAATGAGCAGTTCTTC
TRBD1	TRBJ1-5	TRBV6-6	NA	CASRTGQLLDQPQHF	TGTGCCAGCAGAACGGGACAGCTTTTAGATCAGCCCCAGCATTTT
NA	TRBJ2-1	TRBV4-1	NA	CASSQGGLFNEQFF	TGCGCCAGCAGCCAAGGGGGACTTTTCAATGAGCAGTTCTTC
TRBD1	TRBJ2-7	TRBV15	NA	CATSSDSGQGPTFLQYF	TGTGCCACCAGCAGTGACTCCGGACAGGGGCCCACTTTCTTGCAGTACTTC
TRBD2	TRBJ2-2	TRBV6-4	NA	CASSRQASGANTGELFF	TGTGCCAGCAGTCGCCAGGCTAGCGGAGCGAACACCGGGGAGCTGTTTTTT
TRBD1	TRBJ2-5	TRBV2	NA	CASGPTGRETQYF	TGTGCCAGCGGTCCGACAGGGCGAGAGACCCAGTACTTC
NA	TRBJ2-1	TRBV24-1	NA	CATSDLYNEQFF	TGTGCCACCAGTGATTTATACAATGAGCAGTTCTTC
TRBD1	TRBJ1-6	TRBV6-5	few	CASRGTGESPLHF	TGTGCCAGCAGGGGGACAGGAGAGTCACCCCTCCACTTT
TRBD2	TRBJ2-3	TRBV10-2	NA	CASRTGGIDTQYF	TGCGCCAGCAGAACGGGGGGTATAGATACGCAGTATTTT
NA	TRBJ1-6	TRBV15	NA	CATSPEGRPSNSPLHF	TGTGCCACCAGCCCAGAGGGACGGCCGAGTAATTCACCCCTCCACTTT
TRBD1	TRBJ1-2	TRBV6-5	once	CASSYGGQGRRYGYTF	TGTGCCAGCAGTTACGGAGGACAGGGTAGAAGGTATGGCTACACCTTC
TRBD1	TRBJ2-2	TRBV11-3	NA	CASSFQGARELFF	TGTGCCAGCAGCTTCCAGGGGGCCAGGGAGCTGTTTTTT
NA	TRBJ1-3	TRBV5-1	NA	CASSLGDPSSGNTIYF	TGCGCCAGCAGCTTGGGGGATCCCAGCTCTGGAAACACCATATATTTT
NA	TRBJ1-2	TRBV7-9	NA	CASSPSRGQDYGYTF	TGTGCCAGCAGCCCCTCGCGGGGTCAGGACTATGGCTACACCTTC
TRBD1	TRBJ1-1	TRBV28	NA	CASNLDRVRTEAFF	TGTGCCAGCAACCTCGACAGGGTGCGCACTGAAGCTTTCTTT
NA	TRBJ1-3	TRBV3-1/TRBV3-2	once	CASSRRSTGNTIYF	TGTGCCAGCAGCCGCAGGAGCACCGGAAACACCATATATTTT
NA	TRBJ2-1	TRBV27	NA	CASSLSGPRYNEQFF	TGTGCCAGCAGTCTGAGCGGGCCCCGGTACAATGAGCAGTTCTTC
TRBD2	TRBJ2-1	TRBV7-6	NA	CASSPGGGSLYEQFF	TGTGCCAGCAGCCCGGGTGGCGGGAGTCTCTATGAGCAGTTCTTC
NA	TRBJ2-3	TRBV5-1	once	CASSLAGHSTDTQYF	TGCGCCAGCAGCTTGGCGGGTCATAGCACAGATACGCAGTATTTT
NA	TRBJ1-2	TRBV3-1/TRBV3-2	once	CASSQPPVGYTF	TGTGCCAGCAGCCAACCCCCGGTTGGCTACACCTTC
TRBD1	TRBJ1-5	TRBV18	once	CASSPPGQGGQPQHF	TGTGCCAGCTCACCACCGGGACAGGGTGGTCAGCCCCAGCATTTT
NA	TRBJ2-5	TRBV30	NA	CAWSVREPETQYF	TGTGCCTGGAGTGTCAGGGAACCGGAGACCCAGTACTTC
NA	TRBJ1-2	TRBV4-2	NA	CASSLDLEAFYGYTF	TGTGCCAGCAGCCTGGACCTGGAGGCATTTTATGGCTACACCTTC
TRBD1	TRBJ1-4	TRBV5-1	NA	CASSLALGTGGENEKLFF	TGCGCCAGCAGCTTGGCCCTTGGGACAGGGGGTGAGAATGAAAAACTGTTTTTT
NA	TRBJ1-5	TRBV28	NA	CASSSGVQPQHF	TGTGCCAGCAGTTCAGGGGTTCAGCCCCAGCATTTT
TRBD1	TRBJ1-5	TRBV20-1	NA	CSASQGTGQPQHF	TGCAGTGCTAGTCAGGGGACAGGGCAGCCCCAGCATTTT
NA	TRBJ2-7	TRBV5-1	NA	CASSSGWGEKRGGASYEQYF	TGCGCCAGCAGCTCTGGATGGGGGGAGAAGAGGGGTGGTGCATCCTACGAGCAGTACTTC